This T cell receptor (beta chain) was observed in a study of cytomegalovirus exposure and HLA in healthy donors. In the study overall: Later analysis reported that the approximately 130 validation repertoires shared the platform of the 500 to 750 first-cohort repertoires. Broader study findings: The tendency of first-cohort TCR clusters to co-occur in the roughly 130 validation repertoires emerged from a later analysis. It was approximately 150 TCR beta chains that were listed as cytomegalovirus-associated. Under in vitro conditions, a few CMV-associated chains were confirmed as specific for CMV antigens.

V was cut by 4 bases and J by 2 bases, with 19 bases left in between. Germline loops: CDR1 SNHLY, CDR2 FYNNEI. The CDR3 covers 17 residues. Notes on this clone: Its specificity is unknown.

Measured with immunoSEQ multiplex PCR; TCRdb has only the in-frame clones, and not every one. The sample consists of fewer than 350,000 clones, over 75% of them appearing once. Sample: PBMCs. This chain uses TRBV2 with TRBJ2-3; TRBD2 is a possible D gene (6 bases). This TCR derives from a young woman in good health and CMV-seronegative. CDR3 residues: CASSGPLSGIYTDTQYF. Here the CDR3 DNA reads TGTGCCAGCAGTGGGCCTCTTAGCGGTATCTACACAGATACGCAGTATTTT.